One and the same sample provided the 9 T cell receptor beta chains below, sequenced in a study of cytomegalovirus exposure and HLA in healthy donors. A multiplex PCR was run with 60 Vbeta primers and 13 Jbeta primers. The method was immunoSEQ multiplex PCR; TCRdb's version includes in-frame clones alone and lacks a portion of them. In the table there are some 190,000 clones, roughly four fifths of which are singletons. The sequencing input was PBMCs. The receptors stem from a man aged 18 to 29 in good health and CMV-seronegative.

V usage is TRBV18 and J usage is TRBJ2-5; maybe TRBD1 (6 bases). V was shortened by 1 base and J by 1 base, with 13 bases between the two germline ends. Per the germline V gene, CDR1 is KGHSH and CDR2 is LQKENI. The CDR3 has 16 residues. The CDR3 nucleotides read TGTGCCAGCTCACCACGTTCAGGGGTGGGCCAAGAGACCCAGTACTTC. Residues: CASSPRSGVGQETQYF. The variable domain in full, with the rest retrieved from reference TRBV18 and TRBJ2-5, is NAGVMQNPRHLVRRRGQEARLRCSPMKGHSHVYWYRQLPEEGLKFMVYLQKENIIDESGMPKERFSAEFPKEGPSILRIQQVVRGDSAAYFCASSPRSGVGQETQYFGPGTRLLVL.

This clone was observed a handful of times. The chain links TRBV4-3 to TRBJ1-1; D is unresolved. The CDR3 is 14 amino acids. Deletions cut 3 bases from V and 4 bases from J, with 12 bases between. Germline V gene data show CDR1 as LGHNA and CDR2 as YSLEER. The CDR3 DNA sequence: TGCGCCAGCAGCCAGCTAATACGAGGCACTGAAGCTTTCTTT. This gives the protein CASSQLIRGTEAFF.

The CDR3 DNA is TGTGCCAGCAGCTTGCCAGGGGGCTATGAGCAGTTCTTC. The encoded protein is CASSLPGGYEQFF. The V and J genes are TRBV5-6 and TRBJ2-1; 8 bases are shared with TRBD1. V was pared by 1 base and J by 8 bases, with 2 bases of the junction left unmatched. This CDR3 is 13 amino acids long. The germline CDR1 and CDR2 sequences are SGHDT and YYEEEE.

The rearrangement uses TRBV5-1 and TRBJ2-5; 7 bases match TRBD1. The germline gives CDR1 SGHRS, CDR2 YFSETQ. CDR3 length: 17 residues. Trimming removed 0 bases from V and 5 bases from J; junction bases left unmatched: 13. The CDR3 here is CASSLESPRQGWETQYF. CDR3 DNA sequence: TGCGCCAGCAGCTTGGAATCCCCTCGACAGGGTTGGGAGACCCAGTACTTC.

The V gene is TRBV15, the J gene TRBJ2-3; the match to TRBD2 covers 8 bases. Trimming cost V 4 bases and J 1 base; bases outside gene matches: 4. The CDR3 sequence is 15 residues long. From germline, CDR1 is LNHNV and CDR2 YYDKDF (reference sequence). The CDR3 region is CATSNPSGRTDTQYF. The CDR3 coding sequence is TGTGCCACCAGCAACCCTAGCGGGCGCACAGATACGCAGTATTTT.

This chain joins TRBV4-1 and TRBJ1-2; D gene unclear. Trimming removed 0 bases at V and 1 base at J, with 18 bases between. The CDR3 sequence is 18 residues long. Germline loops: CDR1 MGHRA, CDR2 YSYEKL. The CDR3 coding sequence is TGCGCCAGCAGCCAAGATTTCCTTCCGGTGCCCGATAACTATGGCTACACCTTC. This sequence encodes CASSQDFLPVPDNYGYTF.

The chain recombines TRBV10-1 with TRBJ2-1; 9 positions agree with TRBD1. After removal of 5 bases from V and 9 bases from J, the junction contained 11 bases not matched to a gene. CDR3 length: 15 residues. Looked up from germline, CDR1 is WNHNN and CDR2 is SYGVQD (reference sequence). CDR3 nucleotide sequence: TGCGCCAGCAGTAACTCGGGACAGGGAGCGGGTGAGCAGTTCTTC. Protein product: CASSNSGQGAGEQFF.

The chain has TRBV11-2 and TRBJ2-2; maybe TRBD2 (5 bases). CDR3 length: 16 residues. The germline V gene encodes CDR1 SGHAT and CDR2 FQNNGV. V gave up 5 bases and J gave up 3 bases, with 16 bases separating them. This CDR3 is CASSTGVYVDTGELFF. Here the CDR3 DNA reads TGTGCCAGCAGCACCGGGGTGTATGTCGACACCGGGGAGCTGTTTTTT.

The chain recombines TRBV10-3 with TRBJ2-2; 7 bases agree with TRBD2. Trimming at V came to 0 bases and at J to 4 bases, leaving 5 bases not matched to a gene. The CDR3 has 16 residues. Germline V gene data show CDR1 as ENHRY and CDR2 as SYGVKD. The CDR3 sequence is CAISESGRGPTGELFF. CDR3 coding DNA: TGTGCCATCAGTGAGTCGGGGAGGGGCCCCACCGGGGAGCTGTTTTTT.